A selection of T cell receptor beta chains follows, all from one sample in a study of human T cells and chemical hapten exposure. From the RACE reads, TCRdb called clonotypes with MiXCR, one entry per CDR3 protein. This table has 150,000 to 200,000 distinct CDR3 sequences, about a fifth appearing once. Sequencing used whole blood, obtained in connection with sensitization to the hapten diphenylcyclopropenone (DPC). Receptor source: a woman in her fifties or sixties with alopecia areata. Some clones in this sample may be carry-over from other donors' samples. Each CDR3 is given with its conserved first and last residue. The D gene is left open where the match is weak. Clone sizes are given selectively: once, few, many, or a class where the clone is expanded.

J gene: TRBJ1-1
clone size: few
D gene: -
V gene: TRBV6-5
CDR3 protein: CASIKDSYSEAFF
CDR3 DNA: TGTGCCAGCATTAAGGACAGCTACTCTGAAGCTTTCTTT

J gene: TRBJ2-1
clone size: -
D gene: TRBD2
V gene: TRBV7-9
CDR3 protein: CASSFLAGVANEQFF
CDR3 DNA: TGTGCCAGCAGCTTTTTAGCGGGAGTTGCCAATGAGCAGTTCTTC

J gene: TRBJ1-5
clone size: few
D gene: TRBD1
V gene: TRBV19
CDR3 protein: CASTAPPSRQGSNQPQHF
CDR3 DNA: TGTGCCAGTACCGCTCCCCCTTCCCGACAGGGCAGCAATCAGCCCCAGCATTTT

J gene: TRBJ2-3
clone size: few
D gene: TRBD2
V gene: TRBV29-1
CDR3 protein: CSVEVAGADTQYF
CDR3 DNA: TGCAGCGTTGAAGTGGCGGGAGCAGATACGCAGTATTTT

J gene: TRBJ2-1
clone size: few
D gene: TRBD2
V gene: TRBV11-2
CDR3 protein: CASSIGLAPNNEQFF
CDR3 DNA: TGTGCCAGCAGCATTGGACTAGCGCCGAACAATGAGCAGTTCTTC

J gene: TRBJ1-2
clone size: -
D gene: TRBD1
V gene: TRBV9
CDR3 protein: CASSQLTGGGYTF
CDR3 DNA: TGTGCCAGCAGCCAATTGACAGGGGGAGGCTACACCTTC

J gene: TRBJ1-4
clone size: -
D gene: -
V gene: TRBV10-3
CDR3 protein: CAIRDQGVDEKLFF
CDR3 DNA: TGTGCCATCAGGGATCAGGGCGTTGATGAAAAACTGTTTTTT

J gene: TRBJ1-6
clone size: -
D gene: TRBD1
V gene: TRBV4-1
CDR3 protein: CASSQDQDRQNSPLHF
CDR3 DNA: TGCGCCAGCAGCCAGGATCAGGACAGGCAAAATTCACCCCTCCACTTT

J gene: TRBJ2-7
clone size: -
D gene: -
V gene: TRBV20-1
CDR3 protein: CSANKQGLSYEQYF
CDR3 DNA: TGCAGTGCTAACAAACAGGGATTATCCTACGAGCAGTACTTC

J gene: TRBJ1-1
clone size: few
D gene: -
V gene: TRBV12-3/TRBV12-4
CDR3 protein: CASRSPVMGGFTEAFF
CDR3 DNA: TGTGCCAGCAGATCCCCGGTGATGGGGGGGTTCACTGAAGCTTTCTTT

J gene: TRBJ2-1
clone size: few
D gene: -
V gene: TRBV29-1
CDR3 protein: CSVQRTAYAGKYNEQFF
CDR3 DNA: TGCAGCGTCCAACGAACGGCCTACGCGGGAAAGTACAATGAGCAGTTCTTC

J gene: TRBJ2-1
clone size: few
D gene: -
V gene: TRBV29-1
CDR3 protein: CSVGNPAGNEQFF
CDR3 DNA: TGCAGCGTCGGGAATCCTGCGGGCAATGAGCAGTTCTTC

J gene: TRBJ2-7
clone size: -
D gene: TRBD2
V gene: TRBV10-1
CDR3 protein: CASSEPHPSGTSANTVYEQYF
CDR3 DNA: TGCGCCAGCAGTGAGCCTCACCCCAGTGGGACTAGCGCTAATACTGTCTACGAGCAGTACTTC

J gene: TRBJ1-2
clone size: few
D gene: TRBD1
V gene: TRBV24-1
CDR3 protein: CATSEPRQGGDGYTF
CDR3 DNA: TGTGCCACCAGTGAACCACGACAGGGTGGAGATGGCTACACCTTC

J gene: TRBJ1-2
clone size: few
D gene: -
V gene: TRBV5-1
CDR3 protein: CASSLEGSPNYGYTF
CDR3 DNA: TGCGCCAGCAGCTTGGAGGGGTCTCCAAACTATGGCTACACCTTC

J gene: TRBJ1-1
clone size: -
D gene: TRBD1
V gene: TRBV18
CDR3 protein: CASSQETGATEAFF
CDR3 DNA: TGTGCCAGCTCACAGGAGACAGGGGCCACTGAAGCTTTCTTT